Included here is one TCR beta chain sequence, with context. Its target is not known. CDR3 size: 14 residues. CDR1 and CDR2 (germline): MNHEY, SMNVEV (reference sequence). Trimming took 7 bases from V and 4 from J, leaving 13 bases between them. These data come from a study of T cell repertoires in cytomegalovirus infection. Study-wide background: Newly reported HLA-C-restricted and thoroughly characterized HLA-B-restricted CMV epitopes were employed. Public TCR beta signature analysis indicated the presence of both CMV infection and matching HLA type.

Broader study findings: The ex vivo response showed dominance by HLA-C-restricted CMV-specific TCR beta clonotypes.

TCRdb itself ran the reads through MiXCR, one entry per CDR3 protein. The table lists 900,000 to 950,000 distinct CDR3 sequences, approximately 32% of them singletons. The source was cultured CD8+ T cells from PBMCs, collected from culture after CMV antigen stimulation. The TCR was taken from a human donor in good health (CMV status not recorded). Some clones in this sample may be carry-over from other donors' samples. V is TRBV27 and J is TRBJ1-4; a possible D gene is TRBD1 (5 bases). DNA for the CDR3: TGTGCCAGCAAAACCAGGGTTGATAATGAAAAACTGTTTTTT. Its protein is CASKTRVDNEKLFF.